The present T cell receptor (beta chain) was sequenced within a study of cytomegalovirus exposure and HLA in healthy donors. Study-wide background: Most genotyped donors, approximately 77% of about 360, had Caucasian-associated genetic ancestry.

Primers for the PCR totalled 60 Vbeta and 13 Jbeta. Only in-frame clones appear in the TCRdb table, and some are missing; sequencing was by immunoSEQ multiplex PCR. The sample comprises around 130,000 clones, 75% to 85% of which are singletons, and 4% to 4.5% rests with the top ten. This CDR3 spans 14 amino acids. V dropped 5 bases and J dropped 5 bases, with 15 bases sitting between them. Germline CDR1 and CDR2: LNHDA and SQIVND (reference sequence). Study outcomes and limitations: The classifier reportedly diagnosed cytomegalovirus status with high sensitivity and specificity. 164 TCR beta chains were listed as cytomegalovirus-associated.

Concerning this clone itself: Its specificity is not known.

The sequence came from a woman aged 40 to 55 in good health and CMV-seronegative. The chain links TRBV19 to TRBJ1-1; no definite D call. Input material: PBMCs. The CDR3 spells CASSPRSRGTEAFF. The CDR3 bases are TGTGCCAGTAGTCCAAGAAGCCGGGGTACTGAAGCTTTCTTT.